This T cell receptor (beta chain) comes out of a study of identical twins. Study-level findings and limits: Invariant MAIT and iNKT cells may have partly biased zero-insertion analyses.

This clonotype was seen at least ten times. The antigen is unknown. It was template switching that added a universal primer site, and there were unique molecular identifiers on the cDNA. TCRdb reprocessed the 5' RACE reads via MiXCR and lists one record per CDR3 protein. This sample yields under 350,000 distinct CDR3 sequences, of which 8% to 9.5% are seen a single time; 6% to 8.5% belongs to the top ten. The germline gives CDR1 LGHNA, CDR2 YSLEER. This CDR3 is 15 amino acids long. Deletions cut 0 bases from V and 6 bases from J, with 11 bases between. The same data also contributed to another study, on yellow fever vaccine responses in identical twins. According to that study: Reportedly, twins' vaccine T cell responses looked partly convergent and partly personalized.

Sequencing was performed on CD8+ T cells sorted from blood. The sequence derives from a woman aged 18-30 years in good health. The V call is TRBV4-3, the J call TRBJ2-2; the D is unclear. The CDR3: CASSQDPFSPGELFF. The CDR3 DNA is TGCGCCAGCAGCCAAGATCCGTTCTCTCCCGGGGAGCTGTTTTTT.